This T cell receptor beta chain was documented in a study of blood T cells in healthy people across ages. Study-wide findings and caveats: In these data, TCR beta diversity tracked strongly with naive T cell percentage.

The extraction recovered at least 5 micrograms of total RNA per sample. Primed by a sample-barcoded 5' primer and a J-beta primer mix, a second PCR proceeded for about 6 to 11 cycles. Every cDNA was tagged by a template-switch adaptor with 12 random nucleotides. Each CDR3 protein is one row after TCRdb ran MiXCR on the 5' RACE reads. This sample has roughly 700,000 distinct CDR3 sequences; less than 40% occur once, and the top ten carry 15%. This CDR3 is 16 amino acids long. V was clipped by 1 base and J by 4 bases; unmatched bases: 8. Germline V CDR1 and CDR2: SGHDT, YYEEEE. In the case of this clonotype: Its cognate antigen is unknown.

The material sequenced was blood. The clonotype originates from a woman at least 80 years old in good health. This chain uses TRBV5-6 with TRBJ1-5, with 7 bases that match TRBD1. The CDR3 protein is CASSLRGGGYNQPQHF. The CDR3 DNA is TGTGCCAGCAGCTTGCGGGGAGGGGGCTATAATCAGCCCCAGCATTTT.